A selection of T cell receptor beta chains follows, all from one sample in a study of patients and donors after allogeneic stem cell transplantation. TCRdb fed the RT-PCR reads into MiXCR, producing one record per CDR3 protein. The sample comprises about a million distinct CDR3 sequences, about a sixth of which are singletons, and about 6% rests with the top ten. Sample: blood, either unsorted or a sorted T cell fraction (not recorded which). These receptors all come from a human donor who was either an allogeneic HSCT recipient or a stem cell or donor lymphocyte infusion donor (not recorded which). It is not recorded whose cells these are; they may come from a transplant donor. Each CDR3 is given with its conserved first and last residue. A D gene is named only where the DNA matches it firmly. Not every row has a clone size; where given, it reads once, few, many or a size class.

V: TRBV29-1; size: .; D: .; J: TRBJ2-1; CDR3: CSVVIRQQLGNEQFF; DNA: TGCAGCGTTGTTATTCGGCAGCAACTAGGCAATGAGCAGTTCTTC
V: TRBV13; size: few; D: .; J: TRBJ1-6; CDR3: CASSFGSSYNSPLHF; DNA: TGTGCCAGCAGCTTCGGGAGCTCCTATAATTCACCCCTCCACTTT
V: TRBV5-1; size: many; D: .; J: TRBJ2-4; CDR3: CASSLAGNIQYF; DNA: TGCGCCAGCAGCTTGGCAGGGAACATTCAGTACTTC
V: TRBV11-2; size: .; D: TRBD1; J: TRBJ1-6; CDR3: CASSPRTGVNSPLHF; DNA: TGTGCCAGCAGCCCGAGGACAGGGGTCAATTCACCCCTCCACTTT
V: TRBV12-3/TRBV12-4; size: few; D: .; J: TRBJ1-5; CDR3: CASRYAGASNQPQHF; DNA: TGTGCCAGCAGGTATGCAGGGGCCAGCAATCAGCCCCAGCATTTT
V: TRBV7-2; size: .; D: TRBD2; J: TRBJ2-3; CDR3: CASGAGGPRTDTQYF; DNA: TGTGCCAGCGGAGCGGGGGGGCCTCGCACAGATACGCAGTATTTT
V: TRBV27; size: few; D: .; J: TRBJ2-1; CDR3: CASSLSQGGFGEQFF; DNA: TGTGCCAGCAGTTTATCCCAGGGGGGGTTCGGTGAGCAGTTCTTC
V: TRBV20-1; size: .; D: TRBD1; J: TRBJ2-7; CDR3: CSADSGTESYEQYF; DNA: TGCAGTGCAGACTCCGGGACAGAATCCTACGAGCAGTACTTC
V: TRBV5-1; size: few; D: TRBD2; J: TRBJ2-1; CDR3: CASTGTSGINEQFF; DNA: TGCGCCAGCACCGGGACTAGCGGGATCAATGAGCAGTTCTTC
V: TRBV29-1; size: many; D: .; J: TRBJ2-3; CDR3: CSVDRDKSSTPYSDTQYF; DNA: TGCAGCGTTGACCGGGACAAATCTTCTACCCCGTATTCGGATACGCAGTATTTT
V: TRBV7-9; size: .; D: TRBD2; J: TRBJ2-7; CDR3: CASSFGLAGGPAYEQYF; DNA: TGTGCCAGCAGCTTCGGACTAGCGGGAGGACCCGCCTACGAGCAGTACTTC
V: TRBV4-1; size: .; D: .; J: TRBJ2-1; CDR3: CASSQIFVGDRYNEQFF; DNA: TGCGCCAGCAGCCAAATTTTTGTGGGGGACCGTTACAATGAGCAGTTCTTC
V: TRBV6-2/TRBV6-3; size: few; D: .; J: TRBJ1-2; CDR3: CASSYGSFEANYGYTF; DNA: TGTGCCAGCAGTTACGGGTCATTTGAAGCTAACTATGGCTACACCTTC
V: TRBV10-3; size: .; D: .; J: TRBJ1-6; CDR3: CAISGELGSPLHF; DNA: TGTGCCATCAGTGGGGAACTGGGTTCACCCCTCCACTTT
V: TRBV20-1; size: .; D: .; J: TRBJ2-3; CDR3: CSARDFRTSTDTQYF; DNA: TGCAGTGCTAGAGATTTTAGGACGAGCACAGATACGCAGTATTTT
V: TRBV12-5; size: many; D: .; J: TRBJ2-1; CDR3: CASGFHGEQFF; DNA: TGTGCTAGTGGTTTCCACGGTGAGCAGTTCTTC
V: TRBV9; size: .; D: TRBD2; J: TRBJ2-1; CDR3: CASSVDQREADEQFF; DNA: TGTGCCAGCAGCGTAGACCAGCGGGAGGCGGATGAGCAGTTCTTC
V: TRBV5-1; size: .; D: .; J: TRBJ1-1; CDR3: CASSVYREMNTEAFF; DNA: TGCGCCAGCAGCGTATACAGGGAGATGAACACTGAAGCTTTCTTT
V: TRBV6-5; size: few; D: .; J: TRBJ1-1; CDR3: CASSYEGGTRNTEAFF; DNA: TGTGCCAGCAGTTACGAGGGGGGCACGAGGAACACTGAAGCTTTCTTT
V: TRBV9; size: .; D: TRBD2; J: TRBJ2-5; CDR3: CASSVGAAGGPETQYF; DNA: TGTGCCAGCAGCGTAGGGGCGGCGGGAGGGCCTGAGACCCAGTACTTC
V: TRBV3-1; size: .; D: .; J: TRBJ1-2; CDR3: CASSQDFPNGGYTF; DNA: TGTGCCAGCAGCCAAGATTTTCCCAATGGGGGCTACACCTTC
V: TRBV10-2; size: .; D: .; J: TRBJ2-7; CDR3: CASSPRVEQYF; DNA: TGCGCCAGCAGTCCGAGGGTCGAGCAGTACTTC
V: TRBV11-2; size: .; D: .; J: TRBJ2-7; CDR3: CASSLGMGGASLSYEQYF; DNA: TGTGCCAGCAGCTTAGGGATGGGGGGGGCCTCCCTCTCCTACGAGCAGTACTTC
V: TRBV19; size: few; D: .; J: TRBJ2-3; CDR3: CASSMGPRGTDTQYF; DNA: TGTGCCAGTAGTATGGGACCGAGGGGCACAGATACGCAGTATTTT
V: TRBV7-6; size: few; D: .; J: TRBJ2-7; CDR3: CASSQLGVSYEQYF; DNA: TGTGCCAGCAGCCAACTTGGTGTCTCCTACGAGCAGTACTTC